These 3 T cell receptor beta chains were all obtained from the same sample, sequenced in a study of blood T cell repertoires in COVID-19. Method: immunoSEQ multiplex PCR; TCRdb's copy keeps in-frame clones and lacks some. This table has roughly 92,000 clones, 86% appearing once. Sequencing was carried out using peripheral blood. The source of these receptors is a man aged 50 or older with acute or convalescent COVID-19.

Only a few counts were recorded for this clone. This sequence joins TRBV27 and TRBJ2-1; D might be TRBD2 (6 bases). Trimming stripped 5 bases from V and 6 bases from J, with 17 bases between. The germline V gene has CDR1 MNHEY and CDR2 SMNVEV (reference sequence). This CDR3 spans 15 amino acids. This chain's CDR3 is CASSTGPGVGNEQFF. The CDR3 bases are TGTGCCAGCAGTACAGGACCGGGGGTCGGCAATGAGCAGTTCTTC.

The chain carries TRBV3-1 (or the pseudogene TRBV3-2) and TRBJ2-1; 8 bases map to TRBD2. Unmatched junction bases numbered 8, after V lost 2 bases and J lost 5 bases. There are 16 residues in the CDR3. CDR1 and CDR2 from the germline V gene are LGHDT and YNNKEL (reference sequence). CDR3 coding DNA: TGTGCCAGCAGCCAAACAAGCGGGAGATGGGACAATGAGCAGTTCTTC. The encoded protein is CASSQTSGRWDNEQFF.

V gene TRBV5-1 combines with J gene TRBJ1-2; 8 bases map to TRBD1. This CDR3 contains 15 residues. The germline CDR1 and CDR2 sequences are SGHRS and YFSETQ. V lost 1 base, J lost 2 bases, and 4 bases stayed unmatched. CDR3 nucleotides: TGCGCCAGCAGCTTGCCTTGGACAGGGAACTATGGCTACACCTTC. Translation gives CASSLPWTGNYGYTF.